The present TCR beta chain was sequenced within a study of monozygotic twins with inflammatory bowel disease. General study points: IBD patients shared fewer clonotypes with other individuals than healthy twins, especially patients with disease activity signs. Whether twins were concordant or discordant made no difference to repertoire similarity, possibly from limited power.

About this clonotype: Antigen unknown.

TCRdb re-called the 5' RACE reads and gives one entry per CDR3 protein, without DNA. Across about 450,000 distinct CDR3 sequences, the top ten clones capture roughly 2.3% of the sample. The CDR3 spans 15 residues. Germline CDR1 is SEHNR and CDR2 is FQNEAQ (reference sequence). This clonotype was obtained from a human donor with ulcerative colitis or Crohn's disease, or a healthy co-twin of an affected twin (not recorded which). Sequencing input: blood. V usage is TRBV7-9 and J usage is TRBJ2-5; TCRdb names TRBD2, which stays unverified in the absence of DNA. The CDR3 spells CASSLGSSAQETQYF.